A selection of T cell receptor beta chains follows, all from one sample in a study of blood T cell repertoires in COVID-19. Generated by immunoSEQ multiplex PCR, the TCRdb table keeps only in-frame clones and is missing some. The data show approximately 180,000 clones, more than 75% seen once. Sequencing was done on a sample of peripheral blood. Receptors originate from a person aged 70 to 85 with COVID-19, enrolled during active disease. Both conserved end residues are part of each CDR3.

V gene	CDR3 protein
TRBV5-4	CASSRDLNTGNTGELFF
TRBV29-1	CSMRTGGAQHF
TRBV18	CASSPRAFGTGTRTDTQYF
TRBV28	CASMGGGGKNIQYF
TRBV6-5	CASRTTGVEKLFF
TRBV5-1	CASIPVWDRGSPLHF
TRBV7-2	CASSRAGGPDTQYF
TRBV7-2	CASSLSSGVMHF
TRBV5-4	CASSRLDRGQQETQYF
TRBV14	CASSQGIASGSVSYNEQFF
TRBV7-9	CASIRDFSTDTQYF
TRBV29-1	CSALRTGSIERAEAFF
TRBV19	CASNDQGNGYTF
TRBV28	CASSSRDRVADTQYF
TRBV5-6	CASSLPVPSPNYGYTF
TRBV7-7	CASSLGRGGKETQYF
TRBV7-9	CASSLTGSAAFF
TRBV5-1	CASSLTGTANTGELFF
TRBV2	CASRDRGFRSPLHF
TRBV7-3	CASSSGHRTSGGNEQFF
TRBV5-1	CASRRAGTYEQYF
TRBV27	CASSKTAFSYEQYF
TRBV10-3	CAINRGDVGGYTF
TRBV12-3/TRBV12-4	CASRGGTDNEQFF
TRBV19	CASITTGTYSNQPQHF
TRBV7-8	CASSLAHQTQYF
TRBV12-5	CASGLEAGANNEQFF
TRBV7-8	CASSPPDTLHEQYF
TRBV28	CASSERTYEQYF
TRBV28	CASRTQGATQYF
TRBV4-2	CASSQLTGYEQYF
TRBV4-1	CASSQMGTGSTGELFF
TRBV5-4	CASSSLFGGRNEQFF
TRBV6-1	CASSEARPSGSVPYEQYF
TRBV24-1	CATSDLGGALANEQFF
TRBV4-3	CASSQDVQSNQPQHF
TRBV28	CASSEAGNTIYF
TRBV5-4	CASSYDSDYGYTF
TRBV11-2	CASSSQVNTEAFF
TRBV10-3	CAISNLYGTNYDSGANVLTF
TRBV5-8	CASSISGASNQPQHF
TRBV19	CASMRLGSSGANVLTF
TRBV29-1	CSVEHSGQDYGYTF
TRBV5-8	CASSYPGTSNQPQHF
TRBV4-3	CASSQGDSPGEETQYF
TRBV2	CASSTTGSGWGSNQPQHF
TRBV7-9	CASSLGEGGTQHF
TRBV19	CASSSTGRPYNEQFF
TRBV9	CASSVGAGGGQPQHF
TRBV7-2	CASSQMGQGGTEAFF
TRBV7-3	CASSLTPSFRETQYF
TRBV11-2	CASSLSETQYF
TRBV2	CASSDARGTDTQYF